The rows below give T cell receptor beta chains drawn from one sample of a study of T cells after yellow fever vaccination. MiXCR, run by TCRdb on the 5' RACE reads, gives a single entry per CDR3 protein. Among a few hundred thousand distinct CDR3 sequences listed, around 6.5% were seen once. The source material was PBMCs, sampled 5 days after the yellow fever booster vaccination. These receptors all stem from a man aged 25 to 40 who received the YFV17D yellow fever vaccine. CDR3s include the opening cysteine and the closing phenylalanine or tryptophan. D genes are given only for firm matches. Clone size is shown for a subset of rows, as once, few, many or a class of expanded clone.

TRBJ2-6	NA	TRBV6-1	NA	TGTGCCAGCAGCTCAGGGGGGGTGAACGCCAACGTCCTGACTTTC	CASSSGGVNANVLTF
TRBJ1-1	NA	TRBV4-1	NA	TGCGCCAGCAGCCAAGGGTCCGTCGGGGCTTTCTTT	CASSQGSVGAFF
TRBJ2-2	many	TRBV4-3	NA	TGCGCCAGCAGCCAAGGGGCGGAGGTTCCCGGGGAGCTGTTTTTT	CASSQGAEVPGELFF
TRBJ2-7	NA	TRBV5-4	TRBD2	TGTGCCAGCAGCTTGGGTAGCGGGAGAAGTCGCGGCTACGAGCAGTACTTC	CASSLGSGRSRGYEQYF
TRBJ2-6	many	TRBV5-1	NA	TGCGCCAGCAGCTTGGCTCGCTCTGGGGCCAACGTCCTGACTTTC	CASSLARSGANVLTF
TRBJ2-2	NA	TRBV18	NA	TGTGCCAGCTCACCAGCGGCCGGGGAGCTGTTTTTT	CASSPAAGELFF
TRBJ2-1	NA	TRBV7-2	TRBD2	TGTGCCAGCAGCTTATTCCCTAGCGGATACAATGAGCAGTTCTTC	CASSLFPSGYNEQFF
TRBJ1-6	many	TRBV20-1	NA	TGCAGTGCTAGTTACAGAGGAGGCTCACCCCTCCACTTT	CSASYRGGSPLHF
TRBJ2-3	NA	TRBV24-1	TRBD1	TGTGCCACCAGTGATGCCGGGACAGGGCCCACAGATACGCAGTATTTT	CATSDAGTGPTDTQYF
TRBJ1-2	NA	TRBV13	NA	TGTGCCACCAGAAGACGACAGGCTTTGTATGGCTACACCTTC	CATRRRQALYGYTF
TRBJ2-1	many	TRBV29-1	NA	TGCAGCGTAAGTGGCGGTAGCTCCTACAATGAGCAGTTCTTC	CSVSGGSSYNEQFF
TRBJ1-6	many	TRBV12-3/TRBV12-4	NA	TGTGCCAGCAGTTCCCACAGGAGGAGCTCCTATAATTCACCCCTCCACTTT	CASSSHRRSSYNSPLHF
TRBJ2-5	few	TRBV20-1	NA	TGCAGTGCTAGCAGGGAAGAGACCCAGTACTTC	CSASREETQYF
TRBJ1-2	NA	TRBV7-3	NA	TGTGCCAGCAGCCTCCGGGACATCCGTAACTATGGCTACACCTTC	CASSLRDIRNYGYTF
TRBJ2-7	many	TRBV6-5	TRBD1	TGTGCCAGCAGTTACTCGGGACAGGGGTTCGACGAGCAGTACTTC	CASSYSGQGFDEQYF
TRBJ2-2	NA	TRBV3-1	TRBD1	TGTGCCTCCACCCAAGAGTCGGACAGGGTGAACACCGGGGAGCTGTTTTTT	CASTQESDRVNTGELFF
TRBJ1-1	many	TRBV9	NA	TGTGCCAGCAGCAAAACCACAAACACTGAAGCTTTCTTT	CASSKTTNTEAFF
TRBJ2-1	many	TRBV15	NA	TGTGCCACCAGCAGAGGAGGGAAAGTAAATGAGCAGTTCTTC	CATSRGGKVNEQFF
TRBJ2-3	many	TRBV7-2	NA	TGTGCCAGCAGCTCCCGGCAGACGCCCACAGATACGCAGTATTTT	CASSSRQTPTDTQYF
TRBJ2-1	many	TRBV18	NA	TGTGCCAGCTCACAACTTTCCCTGGCTGGCTCCTACAATGAGCAGTTCTTC	CASSQLSLAGSYNEQFF
TRBJ2-7	NA	TRBV11-2	NA	TGTGCCAGCAGCCCGGACACTACGGAGCAGTACTTC	CASSPDTTEQYF
TRBJ2-7	NA	TRBV7-2	NA	TGTGCCAGCAGCTTTAGGACTTCCTCCTACGAGCAGTACTTC	CASSFRTSSYEQYF
TRBJ2-5	few	TRBV21-1	NA	TGTGCCAGCAGCAAATGGTCTAGCGGGGGCCAAGAGACCCAGTACTTC	CASSKWSSGGQETQYF
TRBJ2-3	many	TRBV20-1	TRBD1	TGCAGTGCTTCCACCGGGACAGTTAACACAGATACGCAGTATTTT	CSASTGTVNTDTQYF
TRBJ2-2	NA	TRBV4-3	NA	TGCGCCAGCAGCGGGCCCACCGGGGAGCTGTTTTTT	CASSGPTGELFF
TRBJ2-7	NA	TRBV5-4	TRBD1	TGTGCCAGCAGCTTATCCGGGACAGACTCCTACGAGCAGTACTTC	CASSLSGTDSYEQYF
TRBJ1-5	many	TRBV20-1	NA	TGCAGTGCTAGAGATACGGCAAAACAGCCCCAGCATTTT	CSARDTAKQPQHF
TRBJ1-1	NA	TRBV7-9	TRBD1	TGTGCCAGCAGCTCGACAGGGTTGGGCACTGAAGCTTTCTTT	CASSSTGLGTEAFF
TRBJ1-6	few	TRBV7-8	NA	TGTGCCAGCAGCTTAGTTGAGGACCCCTATAATTCACCCCTCCACTTT	CASSLVEDPYNSPLHF
TRBJ2-7	many	TRBV7-8	NA	TGTGCCAGCAGCTTAGCAGGGACGGACGAGCAGTACTTC	CASSLAGTDEQYF
TRBJ2-5	few	TRBV7-7	NA	TGTGCCAGCAGCTTAAATCCGACGGCAGGAGTTACCCAGTACTTC	CASSLNPTAGVTQYF
TRBJ2-1	NA	TRBV5-8	NA	TGTGCCAGCAGCTTTCGCGGGACAGCCTACAATGAGCAGTTCTTC	CASSFRGTAYNEQFF
TRBJ2-2	NA	TRBV27	NA	TGTGCCAGCAGTGGGAGGGGGGGGTCTCCCGGGGAGCTGTTTTTT	CASSGRGGSPGELFF
TRBJ2-7	many	TRBV5-1	NA	TGCGCCAGCACAGGGACGAACAACTCCTACGAGCAGTACTTC	CASTGTNNSYEQYF
TRBJ1-6	few	TRBV25-1	NA	TGTGCCAGCAGGGACAGTGCCTGGTCGTCCCTCCACTTT	CASRDSAWSSLHF
TRBJ2-2	many	TRBV6-5	NA	TGTGCCAGCAGATTAATCCGAGGGGAGCTGTTTTTT	CASRLIRGELFF
TRBJ2-7	few	TRBV28	TRBD2	TGTGCCAGCACCCCCGGGGGGGACCGAAACTCCTACGAGCAGTACTTC	CASTPGGDRNSYEQYF
TRBJ1-5	many	TRBV3-1	NA	TGTGCCAGCAGCCTGGGTGAGGGCGTCCGTCAGCCCCAGCATTTT	CASSLGEGVRQPQHF
TRBJ2-2	NA	TRBV11-1	TRBD2	TGTGCCAGCAGGACCTCGGTGCGGGAGGGCCTCGGCACCGGGGAGCTGTTTTTT	CASRTSVREGLGTGELFF
TRBJ2-5	many	TRBV18	NA	TGTGCCAGCTCACCCCGTCAAGAGACCCAGTACTTC	CASSPRQETQYF
TRBJ2-5	many	TRBV7-2	NA	TGTGCCAGCAGTCGAGGCCAGCAGAAAGAGACCCAGTACTTC	CASSRGQQKETQYF
TRBJ2-2	many	TRBV28	NA	TGTGCCAGCAGTTTACAGTTCACCGGGGAGCTGTTTTTT	CASSLQFTGELFF
TRBJ2-5	few	TRBV18	NA	TGTGCCAGCTCACGGGCAAACCAAGAGACCCAGTACTTC	CASSRANQETQYF
TRBJ2-7	many	TRBV7-2	NA	TGTGCCAGCAGCTTAGAACCGACCTACGAGCAGTACTTC	CASSLEPTYEQYF
TRBJ2-7	few	TRBV20-1	NA	TGCAGTGCTAGACACTCAGGAGCGACCGAGCAGTACTTC	CSARHSGATEQYF
TRBJ2-2	few	TRBV5-4	NA	TGTGCCAGCAGCTTGCGAGAGCACACCGGGGAGCTGTTTTTT	CASSLREHTGELFF
TRBJ1-5	NA	TRBV15	TRBD1	TGTGCCACCAGTCGAGAGACAGGGAGCCAGCCCCAGCATTTT	CATSRETGSQPQHF
TRBJ2-1	many	TRBV21-1	NA	TGTGCCAGCAGCAAAGCGCTACGTGAGCAGTTCTTC	CASSKALREQFF